This TCR beta chain stems from a study of graft-versus-host responses after intestinal transplantation. Clones were read by immunoSEQ multiplex PCR, and TCRdb kept only the in-frame ones, dropping some. Among fewer than 70,000 clones listed, roughly 92% were seen once. The clonotype originates from a human patient who received an intestinal transplant, so some T cells may come from the graft donor. The source material was bone marrow, sampled almost 750 days after intestinal transplantation.

CDR3 in amino acids: CASSQGQGINYGYTF. CDR3 bases: TGCGCCAGCAGCCAGGGACAGGGGATTAACTATGGCTACACCTTC. The chain carries TRBV4-1 and TRBJ1-2; the match to TRBD1 covers 10 bases. This CDR3 spans 15 amino acids. The ends lost 3 bases at V and 1 base at J; junction bases unmatched: 2. Per germline, CDR1 MGHRA and CDR2 YSYEKL.